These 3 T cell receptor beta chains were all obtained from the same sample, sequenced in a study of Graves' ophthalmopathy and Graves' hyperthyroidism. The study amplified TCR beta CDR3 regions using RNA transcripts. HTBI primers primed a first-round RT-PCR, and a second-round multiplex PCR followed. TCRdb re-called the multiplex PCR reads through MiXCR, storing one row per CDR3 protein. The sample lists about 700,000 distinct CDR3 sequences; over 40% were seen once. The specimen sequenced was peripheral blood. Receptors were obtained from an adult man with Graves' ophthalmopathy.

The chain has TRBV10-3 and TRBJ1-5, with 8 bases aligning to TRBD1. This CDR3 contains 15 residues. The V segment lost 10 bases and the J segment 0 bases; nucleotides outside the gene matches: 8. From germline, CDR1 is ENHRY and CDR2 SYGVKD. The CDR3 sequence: CASSWTGSSNQPQHF. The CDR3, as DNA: TGTGCCAGCAGCTGGACAGGGAGTAGCAATCAGCCCCAGCATTTT.

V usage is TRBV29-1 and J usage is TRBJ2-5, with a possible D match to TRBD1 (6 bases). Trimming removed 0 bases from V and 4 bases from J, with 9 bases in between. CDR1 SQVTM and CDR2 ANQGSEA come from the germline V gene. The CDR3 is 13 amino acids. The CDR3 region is CSVEEATGETQYF. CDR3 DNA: TGCAGCGTTGAAGAGGCGACAGGAGAGACCCAGTACTTC. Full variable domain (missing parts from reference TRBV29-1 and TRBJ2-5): SAVISQKPSRDICQRGTSLTIQCQVDSQVTMMFWYRQQPGQSLTLIATANQGSEATYESGFVIDKFPISRPNLTFSTLTVSNMSPEDSSIYLCSVEEATGETQYFGPGTRLLVL.

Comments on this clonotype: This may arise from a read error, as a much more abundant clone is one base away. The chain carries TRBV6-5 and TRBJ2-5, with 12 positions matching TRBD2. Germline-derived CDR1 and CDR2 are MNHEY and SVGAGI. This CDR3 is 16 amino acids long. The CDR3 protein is CASSSGTSGLKETQCF. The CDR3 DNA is TGTGCCAGCAGCTCTGGGACTAGCGGGTTGAAAGAGACCCAGTGCTTC.